The rows below give T cell receptor beta chains drawn from one sample of a study of T cells after posttransplantation cyclophosphamide. This table comes from immunoSEQ multiplex PCR, and its TCRdb copy is limited to in-frame clones, with some not included. This sample has 6,900 or so clones, with 90% to 95% found just once. Sequencing used PBMCs, obtained approximately 1,300 days after allogeneic stem cell transplant with posttransplant cyclophosphamide. The receptors come from a female patient aged 45-60 years who received an allogeneic stem cell transplant from a related donor, was CMV-positive, and had no GVHD. Some of these T cells may belong to the graft donor. Each CDR3 is given with its conserved first and last residue. A D gene is named only where the DNA matches it firmly. Clone size is stated in some rows and not others, as once, few, many or a class when expanded.

abundance	j_gene	d_gene	v_gene	CDR3aa	CDR3nt
-	TRBJ1-1	-	TRBV10-2	CASNGQLNTEAFF	TGCGCCAGCAATGGACAGCTGAACACTGAAGCTTTCTTT
-	TRBJ2-1	-	TRBV19	CASRETGLSYNEQFF	TGTGCCAGTAGGGAAACGGGACTCTCCTACAATGAGCAGTTCTTC
-	TRBJ2-5	TRBD1	TRBV9	CASSASGQPWETQYF	TGTGCCAGCAGCGCCTCGGGACAGCCCTGGGAGACCCAGTACTTC
-	TRBJ2-4	TRBD1	TRBV5-1	CASSLDYRGPNIQYF	TGCGCCAGCAGCTTGGACTACAGGGGGCCGAACATTCAGTACTTC
-	TRBJ1-4	-	TRBV19	CASSVDRNEKLFF	TGTGCCAGTAGTGTCGACAGAAATGAAAAACTGTTTTTT
-	TRBJ2-5	-	TRBV5-1	CASSSTAGETQYF	TGCGCCAGCAGCAGTACAGCCGGAGAGACCCAGTACTTC
-	TRBJ2-7	TRBD1	TRBV11-2	CASSARQGSPYEQYF	TGTGCCAGCAGCGCCCGACAGGGATCCCCCTACGAGCAGTACTTC
-	TRBJ1-2	-	TRBV7-3	CASSLRAGRTDYGYTF	TGTGCCAGCAGCTTAAGGGCAGGGCGAACGGACTATGGCTACACCTTC
-	TRBJ2-7	-	TRBV20-1	CSARLAEQYF	TGCAGTGCTAGGTTAGCAGAGCAGTACTTC
-	TRBJ1-1	TRBD1	TRBV29-1	CSVWGRTGDTEAFF	TGCAGCGTTTGGGGGCGTACAGGGGACACTGAAGCTTTCTTT
-	TRBJ2-6	-	TRBV20-1	CSADQGFVLTF	TGCAGTGCTGATCAGGGCTTCGTCCTGACTTTC
-	TRBJ1-2	-	TRBV7-2	CASSRNRGDEGYTF	TGTGCCAGCAGCCGAAACCGCGGGGATGAGGGCTACACCTTC
-	TRBJ2-1	-	TRBV5-1	CASSLVSGEQFF	TGCGCCAGCAGCTTGGTCAGTGGTGAGCAGTTCTTC
-	TRBJ2-1	TRBD1	TRBV27	CASSSLTGVVNEQFF	TGTGCCAGCAGTTCCCTGACAGGGGTGGTCAATGAGCAGTTCTTC
-	TRBJ1-1	-	TRBV10-3	CAISDRGNTEAFF	TGTGCCATCAGTGACAGGGGGAACACTGAAGCTTTCTTT
once	TRBJ2-7	TRBD2	TRBV6-4	CASSAGRESDEQYF	TGTGCCAGCAGTGCGGGGCGGGAGAGTGACGAGCAGTACTTC
-	TRBJ2-7	-	TRBV4-3	CASSQRRVYEQYF	TGCGCCAGCAGCCAGCGACGGGTATACGAGCAGTACTTC
-	TRBJ1-5	-	TRBV5-1	CASSPGGNGQPQHF	TGCGCCAGCAGCCCGGGGGGGAATGGCCAGCCCCAGCATTTT
-	TRBJ2-4	-	TRBV30	CAWNTGENIQYF	TGTGCCTGGAATACCGGGGAGAACATTCAGTACTTC
-	TRBJ1-1	TRBD1	TRBV15	CATSRDQGAITEAFF	TGTGCCACCAGCAGAGATCAGGGGGCTATCACTGAAGCTTTCTTT
-	TRBJ1-2	-	TRBV28	CASHLVEDGYTF	TGTGCCAGCCATCTAGTAGAAGATGGCTACACCTTC
-	TRBJ1-5	-	TRBV7-2	CASSPLGGRTRNQPQHF	TGTGCCAGCAGCCCACTCGGGGGACGAACTAGAAATCAGCCCCAGCATTTT